This section outlines one T cell receptor (beta chain) sequence together with its context. The target antigen is unknown. At one of its ends the junction is not consistent with the germline gene, which may arise from a read error. Here immunoSEQ multiplex PCR was the method, and the copy in TCRdb shows in-frame clones only, minus some. Of 100,000 to 140,000 clones in the sample, roughly nine tenths are singletons; the top ten hold approximately 4.5%. This specimen comes from a study of T cell responses to AZD1222 COVID-19 vaccine. Study observations and caveats: At baseline, seropositivity was found in only six AZD1222 recipients. None of the repertoires were sampled until the peak T cell response had passed.

This CDR3 has 14 residues. Germline V gene lookup returns CDR1 WSHSY and CDR2 SAAADI. The V gene is TRBV10-2, the J gene TRBJ1-6; 9 nucleotides agree with TRBD1. The clonotype comes from an adult in good health. The starting material was peripheral blood, obtained on day 0 of AZD1222 vaccination. The CDR3 here is CASSGTGDNSPLHF. For the CDR3, the DNA is TGCGCCAGCAGTGGGACAGGGGATAACTCACCCCTCCACTTT.